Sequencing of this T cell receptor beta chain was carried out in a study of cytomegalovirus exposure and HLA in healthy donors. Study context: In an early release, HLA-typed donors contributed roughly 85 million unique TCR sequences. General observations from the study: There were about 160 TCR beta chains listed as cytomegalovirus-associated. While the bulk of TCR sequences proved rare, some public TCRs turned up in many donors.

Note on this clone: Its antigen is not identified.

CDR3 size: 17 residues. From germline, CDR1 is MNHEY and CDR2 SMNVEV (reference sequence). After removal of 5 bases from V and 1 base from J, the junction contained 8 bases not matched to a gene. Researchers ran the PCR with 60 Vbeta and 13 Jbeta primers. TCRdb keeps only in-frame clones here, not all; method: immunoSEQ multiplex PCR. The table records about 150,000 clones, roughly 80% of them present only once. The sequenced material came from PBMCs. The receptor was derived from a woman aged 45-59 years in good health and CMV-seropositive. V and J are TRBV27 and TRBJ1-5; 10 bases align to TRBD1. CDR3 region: CASSPLDRGISNQPQHF. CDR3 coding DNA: TGTGCCAGCAGTCCCCTGGACAGGGGGATAAGCAATCAGCCCCAGCATTTT.